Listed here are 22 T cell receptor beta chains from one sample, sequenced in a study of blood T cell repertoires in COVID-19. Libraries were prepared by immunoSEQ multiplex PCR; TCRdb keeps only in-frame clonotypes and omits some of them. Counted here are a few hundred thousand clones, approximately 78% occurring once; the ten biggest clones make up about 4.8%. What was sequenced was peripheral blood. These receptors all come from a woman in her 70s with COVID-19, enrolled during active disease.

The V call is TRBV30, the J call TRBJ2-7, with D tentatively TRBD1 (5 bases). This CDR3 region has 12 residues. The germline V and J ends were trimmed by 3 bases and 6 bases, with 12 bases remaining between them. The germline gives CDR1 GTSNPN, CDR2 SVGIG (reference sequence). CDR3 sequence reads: CAWRGQGLEQYF. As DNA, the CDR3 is TGTGCCTGGAGAGGCCAGGGTCTCGAGCAGTACTTC.

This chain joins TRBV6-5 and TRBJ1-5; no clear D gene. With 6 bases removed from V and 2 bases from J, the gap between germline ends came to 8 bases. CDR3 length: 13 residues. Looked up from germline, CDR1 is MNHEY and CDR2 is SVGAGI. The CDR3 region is CASSPFGNQPQHF. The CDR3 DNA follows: TGTGCCAGCAGCCCCTTTGGCAATCAGCCCCAGCATTTT.

Here the CDR3 reads CASSPNRGADTQYF. CDR3 DNA sequence: TGTGCCAGTAGTCCCAACAGGGGAGCCGATACGCAGTATTTT. The chain couples TRBV19 to TRBJ2-3, with 7 nucleotides matching TRBD1. The ends lost 5 bases at V and 6 bases at J; junction bases unmatched: 8. The CDR3 has 14 residues. Per the germline V gene, CDR1 is LNHDA and CDR2 is SQIVND (reference sequence).

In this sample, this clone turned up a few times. In DNA form, the CDR3 reads TGTGCCATCACCCCGCAGGGGGCCTATGGCTACACCTTC. Translation: CAITPQGAYGYTF. The genes are TRBV10-3 and TRBJ1-2, with 8 bases fitting TRBD1. The V gene's germline CDR1 is ENHRY and CDR2 SYGVKD. V dropped 7 bases and J dropped 4; count of bases not matched to a gene: 5. The CDR3 is 13 amino acids.

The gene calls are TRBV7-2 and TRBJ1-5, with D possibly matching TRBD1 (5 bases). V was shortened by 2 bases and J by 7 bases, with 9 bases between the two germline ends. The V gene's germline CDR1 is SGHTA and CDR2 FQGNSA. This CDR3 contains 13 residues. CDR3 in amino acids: CASSLRQGQPQHF. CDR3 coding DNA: TGTGCCAGCAGCTTAAGGCAGGGCCAGCCCCAGCATTTT.

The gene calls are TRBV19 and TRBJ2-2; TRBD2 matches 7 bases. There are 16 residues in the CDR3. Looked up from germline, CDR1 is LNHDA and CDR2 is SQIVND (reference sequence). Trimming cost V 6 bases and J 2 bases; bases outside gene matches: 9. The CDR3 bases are TGTGCCAGTAGGGCACCGGGACTACCCAACACCGGGGAGCTGTTTTTT. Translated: CASRAPGLPNTGELFF.

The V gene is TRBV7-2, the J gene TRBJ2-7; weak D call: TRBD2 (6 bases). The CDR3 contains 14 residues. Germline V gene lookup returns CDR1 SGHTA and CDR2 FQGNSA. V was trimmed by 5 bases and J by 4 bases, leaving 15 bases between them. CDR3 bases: TGTGCCAGCAGCAGAGGAGGGTGGGGATACGAGCAGTACTTC. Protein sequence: CASSRGGWGYEQYF.

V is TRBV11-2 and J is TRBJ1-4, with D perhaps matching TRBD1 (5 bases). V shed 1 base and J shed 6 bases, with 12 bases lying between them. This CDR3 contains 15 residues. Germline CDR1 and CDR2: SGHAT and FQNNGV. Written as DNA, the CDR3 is TGTGCCAGCAGCTTAGGCGGGGCAGGGTATGAAAAACTGTTTTTT. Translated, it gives CASSLGGAGYEKLFF.

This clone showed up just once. CDR3 in amino acids: CASSYSLRLAGDQDTQYF. As DNA, the CDR3 is TGTGCCAGCAGTTACTCGTTGAGGCTAGCGGGAGATCAAGATACGCAGTATTTT. This chain uses TRBV6-2 or TRBV6-3 with TRBJ2-3; 10 bases fit TRBD2. The junction had 11 bases not matched to a gene; V was cut back by 0 bases and J by 5 bases. CDR3 length: 18 amino acids. Germline loops: CDR1 MNHEY, CDR2 SVGEGT.

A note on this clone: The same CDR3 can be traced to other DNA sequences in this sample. Here the CDR3 reads CASSSPTYEQYF. The CDR3 DNA follows: TGTGCCAGCAGTTCCCCTACCTACGAGCAGTACTTC. This chain joins TRBV28 and TRBJ2-7; no clear D. The germline gives CDR1 MDHEN, CDR2 SYDVKM. V shed 4 bases and J shed 2 bases, with 6 bases lying between them. There are 12 residues in the CDR3.

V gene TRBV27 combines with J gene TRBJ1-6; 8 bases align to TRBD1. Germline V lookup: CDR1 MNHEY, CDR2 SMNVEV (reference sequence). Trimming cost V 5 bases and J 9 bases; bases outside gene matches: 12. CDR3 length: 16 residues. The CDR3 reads CASSTPTGTGLSPLHF. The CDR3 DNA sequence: TGTGCCAGCAGTACCCCAACCGGGACAGGCCTTTCACCCCTCCACTTT.

CDR3 in amino acids: CASGLAGLSGANVLTF. The CDR3 DNA follows: TGTGCCAGCGGGTTAGCGGGCCTCTCTGGGGCCAACGTCCTGACTTTC. The chain links TRBV2 to TRBJ2-6; 7 nucleotides align to TRBD2. Germline trimming cut 8 bases from V and 0 bases from J; bases unmatched to any gene: 7. The CDR3 contains 16 residues. From germline, CDR1 is SNHLY and CDR2 FYNNEI.

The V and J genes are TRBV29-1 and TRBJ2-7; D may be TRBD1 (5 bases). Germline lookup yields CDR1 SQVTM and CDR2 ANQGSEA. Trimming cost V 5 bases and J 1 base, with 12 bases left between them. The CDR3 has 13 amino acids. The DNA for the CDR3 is TGCAGCGTTCCAACTCAGGGTTCCTACGAGCAGTACTTC. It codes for CSVPTQGSYEQYF.

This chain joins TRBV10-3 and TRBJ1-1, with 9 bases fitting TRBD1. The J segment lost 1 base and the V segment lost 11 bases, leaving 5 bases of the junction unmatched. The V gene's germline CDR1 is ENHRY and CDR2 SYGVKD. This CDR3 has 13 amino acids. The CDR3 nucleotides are TGTGCCGTCCGACAGGGGGGGAACACTGAAGCTTTCTTT. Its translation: CAVRQGGNTEAFF.

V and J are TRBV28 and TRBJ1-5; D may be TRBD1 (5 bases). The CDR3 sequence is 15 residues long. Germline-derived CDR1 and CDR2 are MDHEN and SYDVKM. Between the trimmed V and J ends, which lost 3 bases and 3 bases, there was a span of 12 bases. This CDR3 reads CASSFVRGANQPQHF. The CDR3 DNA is TGTGCCAGCAGTTTTGTTAGGGGCGCCAATCAGCCCCAGCATTTT.

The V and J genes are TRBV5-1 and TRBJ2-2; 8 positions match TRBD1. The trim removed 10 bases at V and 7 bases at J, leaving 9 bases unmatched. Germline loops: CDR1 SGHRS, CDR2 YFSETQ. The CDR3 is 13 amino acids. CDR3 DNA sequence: TGCGCCGGACGACAGGGGACGGTCGGGGAGCTGTTTTTT. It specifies CAGRQGTVGELFF.

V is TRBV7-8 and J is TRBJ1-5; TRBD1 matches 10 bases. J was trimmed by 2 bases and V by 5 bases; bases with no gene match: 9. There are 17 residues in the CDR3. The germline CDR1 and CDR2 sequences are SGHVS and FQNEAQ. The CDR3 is CASSPGQGVSGNQPQHF. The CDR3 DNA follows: TGTGCCAGCAGCCCTGGACAGGGGGTAAGCGGCAATCAGCCCCAGCATTTT.

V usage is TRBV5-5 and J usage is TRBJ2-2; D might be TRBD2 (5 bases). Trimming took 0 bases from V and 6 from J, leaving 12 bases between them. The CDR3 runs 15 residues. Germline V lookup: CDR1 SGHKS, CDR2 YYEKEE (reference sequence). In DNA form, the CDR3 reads TGTGCCAGCAGCTTGGAGAGGGTACGCGCCGGGGAGCTGTTTTTT. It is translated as CASSLERVRAGELFF. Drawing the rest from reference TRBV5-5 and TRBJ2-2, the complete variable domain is DAGVTQSPTHLIKTRGQQVTLRCSPISGHKSVSWYQQVLGQGPQFIFQYYEKEERGRGNFPDRFSARQFPNYSSELNVNALLLGDSALYLCASSLERVRAGELFFGEGSRLTVL.

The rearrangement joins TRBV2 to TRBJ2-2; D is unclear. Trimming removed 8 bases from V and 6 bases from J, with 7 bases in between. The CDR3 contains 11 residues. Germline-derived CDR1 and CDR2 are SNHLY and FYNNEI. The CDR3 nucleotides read TGTGCCAGCCGAGTGGCCGGGGAGCTGTTTTTT. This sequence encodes CASRVAGELFF.

In DNA form, the CDR3 reads TGTGCCAGCAGCTCCGGACAGGGAGGGGGACGGGCCTATAATTCACCCCTCCACTTT. Protein product: CASSSGQGGGRAYNSPLHF. The chain joins TRBV5-4 to TRBJ1-6, with 8 bases that match TRBD1. This CDR3 is built from 19 residues. The junction had 13 bases not matched to a gene; V was cut back by 3 bases and J by 2 bases. Per germline, CDR1 SGHNT and CDR2 YYREEE (reference sequence). Based on the CDR3 plus reference TRBV5-4 and TRBJ1-6, the full variable domain is ETGVTQSPTHLIKTRGQQVTLRCSSQSGHNTVSWYQQALGQGPQFIFQYYREEENGRGNFPPRFSGLQFPNYSSELNVNALELDDSALYLCASSSGQGGGRAYNSPLHFGNGTRLTVT.

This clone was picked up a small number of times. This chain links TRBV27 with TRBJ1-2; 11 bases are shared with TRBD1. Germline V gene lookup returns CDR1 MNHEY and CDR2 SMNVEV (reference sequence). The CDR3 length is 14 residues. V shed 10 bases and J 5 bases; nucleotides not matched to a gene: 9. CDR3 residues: CATRTGGLRYGYTF. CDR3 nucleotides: TGTGCCACCCGGACAGGGGGCCTTCGTTATGGCTACACCTTC.

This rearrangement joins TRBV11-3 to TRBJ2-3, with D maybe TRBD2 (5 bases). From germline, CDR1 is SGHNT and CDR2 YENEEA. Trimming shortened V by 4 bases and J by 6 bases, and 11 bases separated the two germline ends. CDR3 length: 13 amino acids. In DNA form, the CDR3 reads TGTGCCAGCAGCTCCAACGGGAAGGATACGCAGTATTTT. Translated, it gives CASSSNGKDTQYF. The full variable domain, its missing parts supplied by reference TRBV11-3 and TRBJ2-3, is EAGVVQSPRYKIIEKKQPVAFWCNPISGHNTLYWYLQNLGQGPELLIRYENEEAVDDSQLPKDRFSAERLKGVDSTLKIQPAELGDSAVYLCASSSNGKDTQYFGPGTRLTVL.